These 28 T cell receptor beta chains originate from one sample sequenced in a study of technical replicates of blood from several donors. Method: immunoSEQ multiplex PCR; TCRdb's copy keeps in-frame clones and lacks some. The repertoire holds 75,000 to 95,000 clones, with 94% as singletons. The sequencing sample was made of T cells isolated from PBMCs. The receptors derive from a human donor in good health.

The chain is built from TRBV5-4 and TRBJ1-3, with TRBD1 identical over 9 bases. This CDR3 is built from 13 residues. V lost 2 bases, J lost 8 bases, and 2 bases stayed unmatched. Germline loops: CDR1 SGHNT, CDR2 YYREEE (reference sequence). In DNA form, the CDR3 reads TGTGCCAGCAGCTTCGACAGGGGGGACACCATATATTTT. Translated, it gives CASSFDRGDTIYF.

The rearrangement links TRBV6-5 to TRBJ2-5; 8 bases agree with TRBD2. CDR3 length: 14 amino acids. In germline, CDR1 is MNHEY, CDR2 SVGAGI. Trimming cost V 2 bases and J 5 bases; bases outside gene matches: 4. This CDR3 reads CASSYSGSGETQYF. The CDR3 DNA reads as TGTGCCAGCAGTTACAGCGGGAGTGGGGAGACCCAGTACTTC.

This clone was counted a few times. V is TRBV7-9 and J is TRBJ1-2, with D hard to call. The length of the CDR3 is 13 residues. Per the germline V gene, CDR1 is SEHNR and CDR2 is FQNEAQ (reference sequence). Trimming removed 5 bases at V and 4 bases at J, with 11 bases between. The CDR3: CASSLSEFYGYTF. For the CDR3, the DNA is TGTGCCAGCAGCCTTAGCGAATTCTATGGCTACACCTTC.

The genes are TRBV6-5 and TRBJ1-2, with 11 positions matching TRBD1. Germline CDR1 and CDR2: MNHEY and SVGAGI. This CDR3 has 13 residues. Trimming cost V 5 bases and J 6 bases; bases outside gene matches: 2. The CDR3 DNA follows: TGTGCCAGCAGTCCGGACAGGGGGCATGGCTACACCTTC. As protein: CASSPDRGHGYTF.

The chain uses TRBV13 and TRBJ2-1; tentatively, D is TRBD2 (6 bases). The germline V and J ends were trimmed by 8 bases and 3 bases, with 11 bases remaining between them. This CDR3 contains 13 residues. Germline CDR1 and CDR2: PRHDT and FYEKMQ (reference sequence). DNA for the CDR3: TGTGCCAGCCGGTTAGCGGTCTACAATGAGCAGTTCTTC. It encodes CASRLAVYNEQFF.

This CDR3 is CASSVGQGVLYEQYF. Written as DNA, the CDR3 is TGTGCCAGCAGCGTAGGACAGGGGGTGCTCTACGAGCAGTACTTC. This chain links TRBV9 with TRBJ2-7, with 9 bases identical to TRBD1. The CDR3 runs to 15 residues. V lost 0 bases and J lost 3; bases outside the gene matches: 4. Germline assignment: CDR1 SGDLS and CDR2 YYNGEE.

The V gene is TRBV6-5, the J gene TRBJ2-7; no definite D call. Germline V lookup: CDR1 MNHEY, CDR2 SVGAGI. The CDR3 loop spans 13 amino acids. V lost 4 bases, J lost 3 bases, and 10 bases lay in between. The CDR3 here is CASSSQESYEQYF. CDR3 sequence (DNA): TGTGCCAGCAGTTCCCAAGAGAGCTACGAGCAGTACTTC.

This chain links TRBV5-6 with TRBJ2-3; 10 bases are a match to TRBD2. V was pared by 1 base and J by 0 bases, with 8 bases of the junction left unmatched. There are 18 residues in the CDR3. Looked up from germline, CDR1 is SGHDT and CDR2 is YYEEEE. The CDR3 protein is CASSLSSGRWSSTDTQYF. CDR3 bases: TGTGCCAGCAGCTTGAGTAGCGGGAGGTGGAGTAGCACAGATACGCAGTATTTT. Full variable domain (missing parts from reference TRBV5-6 and TRBJ2-3): DAGVTQSPTHLIKTRGQQVTLRCSPKSGHDTVSWYQQALGQGPQFIFQYYEEEERQRGNFPDRFSGHQFPNYSSELNVNALLLGDSALYLCASSLSSGRWSSTDTQYFGPGTRLTVL.

This clone was observed a few times. This chain uses TRBV6-5 with TRBJ1-1; the D is unclear. V lost 6 bases and J lost 7, with 15 bases in between. The V gene's germline CDR1 is MNHEY and CDR2 SVGAGI. The CDR3 runs 13 residues. CDR3 residues: CASSPGSYREAFF. The CDR3 DNA reads TGTGCCAGCAGCCCAGGATCCTACCGTGAAGCTTTCTTT.

J is TRBJ2-1 and V is TRBV19, with TRBD2 identical over 12 bases. The germline V gene encodes CDR1 LNHDA and CDR2 SQIVND (reference sequence). This CDR3 has 15 residues. The J segment lost 5 bases and the V segment lost 6 bases, leaving 5 bases of the junction unmatched. Here the CDR3 reads CASRPLAGGDNEQFF. Here the CDR3 DNA reads TGTGCCAGTAGACCGCTAGCGGGAGGGGACAATGAGCAGTTCTTC.

The rearrangement joins TRBV28 to TRBJ1-5, with TRBD1 as a possible D gene (6 bases). The CDR3 runs 16 residues. Per the germline V gene, CDR1 is MDHEN and CDR2 is SYDVKM. V was trimmed by 6 bases and J by 4 bases, leaving 19 bases between them. The CDR3 DNA sequence: TGTGCCAGCAGGTTGTACAGGGCCCTTGGGAATCAGCCCCAGCATTTT. Its protein product is CASRLYRALGNQPQHF.

The chain is built from TRBV7-9 and TRBJ2-1; 11 bases match TRBD2. CDR1 is SEHNR, CDR2 FQNEAQ, per germline (reference sequence). The CDR3 extends over 15 amino acids. The V segment lost 3 bases and the J segment 9 bases; nucleotides outside the gene matches: 7. The CDR3 reads CASSFGSGRAGEQFF. Here the CDR3 DNA reads TGTGCCAGCAGCTTCGGTAGCGGGAGGGCCGGTGAGCAGTTCTTC.

This clone was observed a few times. The genes are TRBV6-1 and TRBJ1-2; TRBD1 aligns across 8 bases. V lost 3 bases and J lost 2; bases outside the gene matches: 14. Germline-derived CDR1 and CDR2 are MNHNS and SASEGT. There are 18 residues in the CDR3. The CDR3 reads CASSETPGGGVRNYGYTF. In DNA, the CDR3 is TGTGCCAGCAGTGAGACTCCAGGGGGCGGAGTCCGAAACTATGGCTACACCTTC.

J is TRBJ2-7 and V is TRBV27, with TRBD1 matching over 7 bases. CDR1 and CDR2 (germline): MNHEY, SMNVEV (reference sequence). The CDR3 runs to 16 residues. J gave up 3 bases and V 3 bases, and 11 bases lay outside the gene matches. CDR3 nucleotide sequence: TGTGCCAGCAGTTTCACCACCCGAGGACAGGTCTACGAGCAGTACTTC. It codes for CASSFTTRGQVYEQYF.

The gene calls are TRBV2 and TRBJ2-2; 7 bases are a match to TRBD1. Trimming removed 6 bases from V and 5 bases from J; junction bases left unmatched: 9. The germline CDR1 and CDR2 sequences are SNHLY and FYNNEI. The CDR3 runs to 15 residues. Here the CDR3 reads CASSNDRVGTGELFF. The CDR3 DNA sequence: TGTGCCAGCAGCAACGACAGGGTAGGGACCGGGGAGCTGTTTTTT.

CDR3 sequence: CASSLVGVDGYTF. The CDR3, as DNA: TGTGCCAGCAGTTTAGTAGGGGTTGATGGCTACACCTTC. The chain carries TRBV28 and TRBJ1-2; tentatively, D is TRBD1 (5 bases). V lost 2 bases and J lost 6, with 10 bases in between. In germline, CDR1 is MDHEN, CDR2 SYDVKM. The CDR3 is 13 residues long.

V usage is TRBV9 and J usage is TRBJ1-4; tentative D call: TRBD1 (5 bases). This CDR3 is built from 17 residues. Trimming left V 0 bases short and J 4 bases short, with 16 bases between. Germline CDR1 and CDR2: SGDLS and YYNGEE. The CDR3 DNA sequence: TGTGCCAGCAGCGTAGGCTCAGGGTCCCGCTTTAATGAAAAACTGTTTTTT. The encoded protein is CASSVGSGSRFNEKLFF.

The V call is TRBV6-6, the J call TRBJ2-7, with D perhaps TRBD1 (6 bases). The CDR3 consists of 13 residues. Looked up from germline, CDR1 is MNHNY and CDR2 is SVGAGI (reference sequence). Trimming took 11 bases from V and 5 from J, leaving 19 bases between them. The CDR3 sequence is CACRAGGENEQYF. In DNA form, the CDR3 reads TGTGCCTGCCGGGCTGGGGGCGAAAACGAGCAGTACTTC.

CDR3 sequence: CASSYSTEYNEQFF. In DNA form, the CDR3 reads TGTGCCAGCAGTTACTCGACAGAATACAATGAGCAGTTCTTC. The chain carries TRBV6-6 and TRBJ2-1, with a tentative D call TRBD1 (5 bases). The CDR3 covers 14 residues. V gave up 0 bases and J gave up 4 bases, with 7 bases separating them. CDR1 and CDR2 (germline): MNHNY, SVGAGI (reference sequence).

This CDR3 reads CASSQTSGSWEQYF. DNA for the CDR3: TGTGCCAGCAGTCAAACTAGCGGGAGTTGGGAGCAGTACTTC. The V call is TRBV7-3, the J call TRBJ2-7; TRBD2 matches 11 bases. The CDR3 sequence is 14 residues long. After removal of 6 bases from V and 7 bases from J, the junction contained 8 bases not matched to a gene. The V gene's germline CDR1 is SGHTA and CDR2 FQGTGA.

This clone was counted a single time. The J gene is TRBJ2-7, the V gene TRBV7-9, with 12 bases fitting TRBD2. Germline CDR1 and CDR2: SEHNR and FQNEAQ (reference sequence). This CDR3 region has 16 residues. V shed 4 bases and J 3 bases; nucleotides not matched to a gene: 7. The CDR3 nucleotides are TGTGCCAGCAGCTCCCGACTAGCGGGAGATAACTACGAGCAGTACTTC. Residues: CASSSRLAGDNYEQYF.

This rearrangement joins TRBV30 to TRBJ1-1; D remains ambiguous. Germline V gives CDR1 GTSNPN, CDR2 SVGIG (reference sequence). Trimming left V 2 bases short and J 8 bases short, with 12 bases between. The CDR3 is 12 amino acids. In DNA, the CDR3 is TGTGCCTGGAGTTTATTCCAGGTAGAAGCTTTCTTT. This codes for CAWSLFQVEAFF.

The table lists this clone with a count of one. This rearrangement joins TRBV19 to TRBJ2-3, with 10 bases identical to TRBD1. Unmatched junction bases numbered 4, after V lost 9 bases and J lost 7 bases. Germline CDR1 reads LNHDA; CDR2 reads SQIVND (reference sequence). The length of the CDR3 is 12 residues. The CDR3: CASRDRGYTQYF. CDR3 sequence (DNA): TGTGCCAGCCGGGACAGGGGTTATACGCAGTATTTT.

The V gene is TRBV10-3, the J gene TRBJ2-5, with TRBD1 matching over 7 bases. Germline V gene lookup returns CDR1 ENHRY and CDR2 SYGVKD. This CDR3 is 14 amino acids long. V shed 4 bases, J shed 4 bases, and the junction held 6 bases outside the gene matches. The CDR3 DNA is TGTGCCATCAGTGGGACAGGCGATGGAGAGACCCAGTACTTC. Translated, it gives CAISGTGDGETQYF.

The chain links TRBV7-2 to TRBJ2-3; D may be TRBD2 (5 bases). Looked up from germline, CDR1 is SGHTA and CDR2 is FQGNSA. This CDR3 has 16 amino acids. The V gene lost 2 bases and the J gene lost 3 bases, with 15 bases spanning the gap. CDR3 DNA: TGTGCCAGCAGCTTACTAGCTGGGATGGGAACAGATACGCAGTATTTT. Protein sequence: CASSLLAGMGTDTQYF.

The chain joins TRBV27 to TRBJ1-1; tentative D call: TRBD1 (5 bases). This CDR3 has 15 amino acids. CDR1 and CDR2 from the germline V gene are MNHEY and SMNVEV (reference sequence). Trimming cost V 4 bases and J 2 bases, with 14 bases left between them. The CDR3 loop reads CASSSRQLPNTEAFF. The CDR3 DNA reads as TGTGCCAGCAGTTCTAGACAGCTCCCCAACACTGAAGCTTTCTTT.

In DNA, the CDR3 is TGTGCCAGCAGTTCAGGGATTCCCGAGCAGTTCTTC. Translated, it gives CASSSGIPEQFF. The rearrangement joins TRBV6-5 to TRBJ2-1; tentatively, D is TRBD1 (5 bases). Per the germline V gene, CDR1 is MNHEY and CDR2 is SVGAGI. V lost 4 bases and J 10 bases, leaving 11 bases between the germline ends. There are 12 residues in the CDR3.

The chain links TRBV5-1 to TRBJ2-3; possible D gene TRBD2, 6 bases. With 5 bases removed from V and 0 bases from J, the gap between germline ends came to 13 bases. This CDR3 has 15 residues. Germline V gene data show CDR1 as SGHRS and CDR2 as YFSETQ. In DNA, the CDR3 is TGCGCCAGCAGGGGCGGAGGGGCAAGCACAGATACGCAGTATTTT. Amino acids: CASRGGGASTDTQYF.